This paragraph covers one T cell receptor (beta chain) sequence. The antigen remains unidentified. Sequencing was performed with immunoSEQ multiplex PCR; in TCRdb, only in-frame clones are kept and a portion is missing. This table has about 200,000 clones, over 65% appearing once. The data stem from a study of cytomegalovirus exposure and HLA in healthy donors. Study-level background: A later analysis reported the same platform for the 95 to 150 validation repertoires and the 666 first-cohort repertoires. Study-wide results and caveats: Cytomegalovirus-associated status was assigned to 150 to 200 TCR beta chains. With high specificity and sensitivity, the classifier reportedly diagnosed cytomegalovirus status.

V was trimmed by 4 bases and J by 0 bases, leaving 13 bases between them. The germline gives CDR1 SGHDT, CDR2 YYEEEE. This CDR3 region has 16 residues. The origin of this receptor is a woman under 30 in good health and CMV-seronegative. The rearrangement joins TRBV5-6 to TRBJ2-2; weak D call: TRBD2 (6 bases). The sequenced sample was PBMCs. The CDR3 DNA reads as TGTGCCAGCAGCCCGGCCGGAGGGTCGAACACCGGGGAGCTGTTTTTT. Translation gives CASSPAGGSNTGELFF.